This TCR beta chain was observed in a study of T-cell reconstitution after alpha-beta-depleted transplantation in children. Unique molecular identifiers were used in preparing the TCRbeta library. Each CDR3 protein gets one entry after TCRdb re-called the PCR reads with MiXCR. The sample includes about 540,000 distinct CDR3 sequences, around 18% seen only once; the top ten take 3% to 3.5%. This clonotype was seen more than once but under ten times. The CDR3 extends over 11 amino acids. Germline V CDR1 and CDR2: DFQATT, SNEGSKA (reference sequence). V lost 2 bases and J 3 bases, leaving 5 bases between the germline ends.

The chain links TRBV20-1 to TRBJ2-7; D gene ambiguous. The TCR originated in a human donor who donated a stem cell graft to a child with acute lymphoblastic leukemia. The sequencing here drew on PBMCs from the stem cell graft donor, taken from the stem cell graft. CDR3: CSARKGYEQYF. The CDR3 DNA reads as TGCAGTGCTAGAAAGGGCTACGAGCAGTACTTC.